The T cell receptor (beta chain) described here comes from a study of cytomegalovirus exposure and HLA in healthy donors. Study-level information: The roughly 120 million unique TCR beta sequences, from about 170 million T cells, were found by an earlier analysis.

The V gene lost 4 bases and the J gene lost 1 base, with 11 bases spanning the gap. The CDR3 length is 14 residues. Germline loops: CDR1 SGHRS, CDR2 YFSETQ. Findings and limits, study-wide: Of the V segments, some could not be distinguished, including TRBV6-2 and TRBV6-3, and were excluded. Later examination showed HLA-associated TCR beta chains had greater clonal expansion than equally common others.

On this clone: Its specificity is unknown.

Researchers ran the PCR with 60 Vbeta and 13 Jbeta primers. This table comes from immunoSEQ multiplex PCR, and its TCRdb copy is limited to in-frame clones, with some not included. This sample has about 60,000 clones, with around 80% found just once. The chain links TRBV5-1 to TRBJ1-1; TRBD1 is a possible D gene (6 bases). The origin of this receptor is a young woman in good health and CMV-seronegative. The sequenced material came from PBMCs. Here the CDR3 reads CASSPTDRNTEAFF. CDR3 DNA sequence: TGCGCCAGCAGCCCAACGGACAGGAACACTGAAGCTTTCTTT.